This T cell receptor beta chain was documented in a study of T cell repertoires in cytomegalovirus infection. Overall study: Public TCR beta signatures marked donors with CMV infection and the matching HLA.

The table lists this clonotype with a few counts. Antigen: not known. Notes on the study in general: Clonotypes of TCR beta that were HLA-C-restricted and CMV-specific dominated the ex vivo response. Totalled public TCR beta family frequency picked out people who carried CMV plus the relevant HLA.

Per the germline V gene, CDR1 is LNHNV and CDR2 is YYDKDF (reference sequence). The CDR3 runs to 13 residues. V gave up 5 bases and J gave up 13 bases, with 17 bases separating them. TCRdb passed the reads through MiXCR, listing each CDR3 protein once. This sample has 680,000 or so distinct CDR3 sequences, with 35% found just once. The chain is built from TRBV15 and TRBJ1-4, with D tentatively TRBD1 (5 bases). The TCR comes from a human donor in good health (CMV status not recorded). Some clones in this sample may be carry-over from other donors' samples. Sequenced material: PBMCs. The CDR3 here is CATSPRNPGGLFF. CDR3 nucleotides: TGTGCCACCAGCCCACGCAACCCGGGGGGACTGTTTTTT.